The 20 T cell receptor beta chains presented below share a single source sample, sequenced in a study of blood T cell repertoires in COVID-19. Clones were sequenced by immunoSEQ multiplex PCR, and TCRdb holds only the in-frame ones, with some missing. Of fewer than 300,000 clones listed, approximately 90% were seen once; the top ten hold 2.2%. Sequenced sample: peripheral blood. These TCRs come from a woman younger than 45 with COVID-19, enrolled during active disease.

The chain couples TRBV5-6 to TRBJ2-7; the match to TRBD1 covers 7 bases. The V gene's germline CDR1 is SGHDT and CDR2 YYEEEE. J lost 2 bases, V lost 4 bases, and 3 bases had no gene match. This CDR3 contains 13 residues. The chain's CDR3 is CASSQGQPYEQYF. CDR3 DNA sequence: TGTGCCAGCAGCCAGGGACAGCCCTACGAGCAGTACTTC.

The V gene is TRBV18, the J gene TRBJ2-5, with 12 bases that match TRBD1. The CDR3 runs to 18 residues. J was trimmed by 3 bases and V by 6 bases; bases with no gene match: 14. Germline loops: CDR1 KGHSH, CDR2 LQKENI. CDR3 amino acids: CASSRLRDRGRQEETQYF. In DNA, the CDR3 is TGTGCCAGCTCGCGGCTCCGGGACAGGGGGCGGCAAGAAGAGACCCAGTACTTC.

The rearrangement joins TRBV27 to TRBJ2-7; TRBD2 agrees at 13 bases. CDR1 and CDR2 (germline): MNHEY, SMNVEV (reference sequence). After removal of 1 base from V and 5 bases from J, the junction contained 14 bases not matched to a gene. The CDR3 sequence is 19 residues long. CDR3 sequence: CASSLYPDNSGTSGNEQYF. DNA of the CDR3: TGTGCCAGCAGTTTATACCCGGACAATTCCGGGACTAGCGGGAACGAGCAGTACTTC.

The rearrangement joins TRBV27 to TRBJ1-5; D is possibly TRBD1 (6 bases). The CDR3 spans 13 residues. The germline V and J ends were trimmed by 4 bases and 6 bases, with 10 bases remaining between them. Germline V CDR1 and CDR2: MNHEY, SMNVEV (reference sequence). CDR3 in DNA: TGTGCCAGCAGTTGGACAGTTAGTCAGCCCCAGCATTTT. It translates to CASSWTVSQPQHF.

CDR3 in amino acids: CSASRDSPNSPLHF. CDR3 coding DNA: TGCAGTGCTAGTAGGGACAGCCCCAATTCACCCCTCCACTTT. This chain connects TRBV20-1 to TRBJ1-6; TRBD1 agrees at 7 bases. This CDR3 has 14 residues. V was pared by 3 bases and J by 7 bases, with 6 bases of the junction left unmatched. Looked up from germline, CDR1 is DFQATT and CDR2 is SNEGSKA (reference sequence).

The chain employs TRBV7-9 and TRBJ2-7; 7 bases match TRBD1. From germline, CDR1 is SEHNR and CDR2 FQNEAQ (reference sequence). The J segment lost 3 bases and the V segment lost 1 base, leaving 9 bases of the junction unmatched. The CDR3 has 16 residues. CDR3 in DNA: TGTGCCAGCAGCTTAGGTATCCGGGACAGACGCTACGAGCAGTACTTC. Protein product: CASSLGIRDRRYEQYF.

This clone was recorded at least ten times. The V call is TRBV5-8, the J call TRBJ2-7; D remains unclear. CDR1 and CDR2 (germline): SGHTS, YDEGEE. This CDR3 region has 13 residues. Trimming shortened V by 1 base and J by 4 bases, and 9 bases separated the two germline ends. CDR3 DNA: TGTGCCAGCAGCTTGAATTACCTATACGAGCAGTACTTC. Translating it yields CASSLNYLYEQYF.

This rearrangement joins TRBV2 to TRBJ1-4; D remains unclear. CDR1 is SNHLY and CDR2 is FYNNEI in the germline V gene. CDR3 length: 16 residues. V lost 7 bases to trimming and J lost 5 bases, with 20 bases between them. CDR3 nucleotide sequence: TGTGCCAGCACCCCATGGGAGGGTTCGGCCAATGAAAAACTGTTTTTT. Translating it yields CASTPWEGSANEKLFF.

The chain links TRBV7-8 to TRBJ2-7; 10 bases line up with TRBD2. The CDR3 is made up of 15 amino acids. Germline V CDR1 and CDR2: SGHVS, FQNEAQ. After removal of 3 bases from V and 2 bases from J, the junction contained 4 bases not matched to a gene. In DNA form, the CDR3 reads TGTGCCAGCAGCTTCGGGACTAGCGCCGCCTACGAGCAGTACTTC. Translation: CASSFGTSAAYEQYF.

The gene calls are TRBV28 and TRBJ2-1, with 9 bases aligning to TRBD2. The CDR3 sequence is 14 residues long. The V segment lost 3 bases and the J segment 5 bases; nucleotides outside the gene matches: 2. Looked up from germline, CDR1 is MDHEN and CDR2 is SYDVKM. CDR3 sequence (DNA): TGTGCCAGCAGTTTGTGGACTAGCGACAATGAGCAGTTCTTC. As protein: CASSLWTSDNEQFF.

DNA for the CDR3: TGTGCCAGCAGACCCGACAAAAATAGCAATCAGCCCCAGCATTTT. Its translation: CASRPDKNSNQPQHF. This chain connects TRBV6-5 to TRBJ1-5; D uncertain. Per the germline V gene, CDR1 is MNHEY and CDR2 is SVGAGI. The CDR3 has 15 residues. Trimming took 6 bases from V and 0 from J, leaving 12 bases between them.

V and J are TRBV19 and TRBJ1-5; possible D gene TRBD1, 5 bases. Per germline, CDR1 LNHDA and CDR2 SQIVND (reference sequence). This CDR3 contains 16 residues. Trimming took off 2 bases at V and 0 bases at J, with 11 bases between the two ends. In DNA, the CDR3 is TGTGCCAGTAGTATAATGGGGGGACCTAGCAATCAGCCCCAGCATTTT. The encoded protein is CASSIMGGPSNQPQHF.

The CDR3 DNA sequence: TGTGCCATCACAGGGGGTCTTTCTGGAAACACCATATATTTT. Its protein product is CAITGGLSGNTIYF. The gene calls are TRBV10-3 and TRBJ1-3; 7 nucleotides agree with TRBD1. The V segment lost 7 bases and the J segment 1 base; nucleotides outside the gene matches: 4. Germline CDR1 reads ENHRY; CDR2 reads SYGVKD. The CDR3 runs to 14 residues.

V usage is TRBV2 and J usage is TRBJ2-7; TRBD2 matches at 11 bases. Looked up from germline, CDR1 is SNHLY and CDR2 is FYNNEI. Trimming cost V 2 bases and J 5 bases; bases outside gene matches: 5. The CDR3 sequence is 15 residues long. The CDR3: CASSEPLAGGHEQYF. The CDR3 DNA reads TGTGCCAGCAGTGAACCCCTAGCGGGAGGTCACGAGCAGTACTTC.

The chain combines TRBV15 with TRBJ1-5, with D maybe TRBD1 (5 bases). The CDR3 totals 17 residues. The ends were cut back, 1 base at V and 0 bases at J, with 13 bases in the middle. Germline V lookup: CDR1 LNHNV, CDR2 YYDKDF (reference sequence). CDR3 region: CATSRGYRSYSNQPQHF. DNA of the CDR3: TGTGCCACCAGCAGAGGTTACAGGTCCTATAGCAATCAGCCCCAGCATTTT.

The gene calls are TRBV4-1 and TRBJ2-7; D is perhaps TRBD1 (6 bases). Germline CDR1 reads MGHRA; CDR2 reads YSYEKL. Trimming removed 4 bases from V and 3 bases from J, with 19 bases in between. The CDR3 has 16 amino acids. CDR3 sequence: CASSRSVGQWNYEQYF. CDR3 nucleotides: TGCGCCAGCAGCCGAAGCGTAGGACAGTGGAACTACGAGCAGTACTTC.

This chain connects TRBV11-2 to TRBJ2-6; 11 positions agree with TRBD1. V dropped 0 bases and J dropped 0; count of bases not matched to a gene: 7. The CDR3 is made up of 20 amino acids. The germline gives CDR1 SGHAT, CDR2 FQNNGV. The CDR3 here is CASSLDTGTGGISGANVLTF. The CDR3 coding sequence is TGTGCCAGCAGCTTAGATACCGGGACAGGGGGAATCTCTGGGGCCAACGTCCTGACTTTC. Based on the CDR3 plus reference TRBV11-2 and TRBJ2-6, the full variable domain is EAGVAQSPRYKIIEKRQSVAFWCNPISGHATLYWYQQILGQGPKLLIQFQNNGVVDDSQLPKDRFSAERLKGVDSTLKIQPAKLEDSAVYLCASSLDTGTGGISGANVLTFGAGSRLTVL.

This chain connects TRBV7-6 to TRBJ2-2, with D maybe TRBD2 (7 bases). From germline, CDR1 is SGHVS and CDR2 FNYEAQ. This CDR3 spans 16 amino acids. V was shortened by 2 bases and J by 3 bases, with 13 bases between the two germline ends. The CDR3 nucleotides read TGTGCCAGCAGCTTAACGACGGGGGGCTACACCGGGGAGCTGTTTTTT. This sequence encodes CASSLTTGGYTGELFF.

The chain employs TRBV7-9 and TRBJ1-1, with 8 positions matching TRBD1. Germline V gene lookup returns CDR1 SEHNR and CDR2 FQNEAQ (reference sequence). J gave up 3 bases and V 1 base, and 7 bases lay outside the gene matches. This CDR3 is 16 amino acids long. CDR3 nucleotide sequence: TGTGCCAGCAGCTTAGGAGGACAGGGTTTGTACACTGAAGCTTTCTTT. Its translation is CASSLGGQGLYTEAFF.

The V call is TRBV27, the J call TRBJ2-3; 9 nucleotides agree with TRBD1. The germline V gene has CDR1 MNHEY and CDR2 SMNVEV (reference sequence). The CDR3 loop spans 17 amino acids. V shed 3 bases, J shed 0 bases, and the junction held 7 bases outside the gene matches. The CDR3 sequence: CASSFLTGGSSTDTQYF. Written as DNA, the CDR3 is TGTGCCAGCAGTTTCTTGACAGGGGGATCTAGCACAGATACGCAGTATTTT.